These 9 T cell receptor beta chains were all obtained from the same sample, sequenced in a study of T cell responses to AZD1222 COVID-19 vaccine. Assay: immunoSEQ multiplex PCR; the TCRdb copy retains only in-frame clones and omits some. This sample has 130,000 to 150,000 clones, with around 89% found just once. The sample consisted of peripheral blood, taken on day 0 of AZD1222 vaccination. The receptors come from an adult in good health.

This sequence joins TRBV2 and TRBJ1-1, with TRBD1 matching 10 bases. This CDR3 is 14 amino acids long. V trimming: 9 bases; J trimming: 0 bases; junction bases outside the gene matches: 4. Germline CDR1 reads SNHLY; CDR2 reads FYNNEI. This chain's CDR3 is CASGTGALNTEAFF. In DNA, the CDR3 is TGTGCCAGTGGGACAGGGGCTCTGAACACTGAAGCTTTCTTT. The full variable domain, completed using reference TRBV2 and TRBJ1-1, is EPEVTQTPSHQVTQMGQEVILRCVPISNHLYFYWYRQILGQKVEFLVSFYNNEISEKSEIFDDQFSVERPDGSNFTLKIRSTKLEDSAMYFCASGTGALNTEAFFGQGTRLTVV.

The V gene is TRBV14, the J gene TRBJ2-3; TRBD2 agrees at 9 bases. This CDR3 spans 18 amino acids. Per the germline V gene, CDR1 is SGHDN and CDR2 is FVKESK. With V trimmed by 0 bases and J by 4 bases, 11 bases remained unmatched. The CDR3 sequence: CASSQDPGLAFGADTQYF. DNA of the CDR3: TGTGCCAGCAGCCAAGATCCGGGACTAGCTTTTGGCGCAGATACGCAGTATTTT.

The rearrangement links TRBV7-2 to TRBJ1-2, with D unresolved. The V and J ends lost 0 bases and 8 bases respectively, with 13 bases between them. The CDR3 sequence is 14 residues long. Germline lookup yields CDR1 SGHTA and CDR2 FQGNSA. This chain's CDR3 is CASSLAGKNLGYTF. DNA for the CDR3: TGTGCCAGCAGCTTAGCAGGGAAGAATTTAGGCTACACCTTC.

This clone was observed a few times. V gene TRBV6-5 combines with J gene TRBJ2-3; D possibly corresponds to TRBD2 (6 bases). With 0 bases removed from V and 2 bases from J, the gap between germline ends came to 9 bases. Per the germline V gene, CDR1 is MNHEY and CDR2 is SVGAGI. The CDR3 covers 15 residues. The CDR3 reads CASSYSGRLTDTQYF. The CDR3 DNA reads TGTGCCAGCAGTTACTCAGGGAGGCTCACAGATACGCAGTATTTT.

The chain employs TRBV5-4 and TRBJ2-5; maybe TRBD2 (5 bases). The CDR3 length is 12 residues. Per germline, CDR1 SGHNT and CDR2 YYREEE (reference sequence). V dropped 4 bases and J dropped 6 bases, with 10 bases sitting between them. DNA of the CDR3: TGTGCCAGCAGCGTACTAGAACAGACCCAGTACTTC. Encoded protein: CASSVLEQTQYF.

This chain uses TRBV18 with TRBJ1-1; D is unclear. The CDR3 is 15 residues long. Germline V gene data show CDR1 as KGHSH and CDR2 as LQKENI. V shed 3 bases and J shed 10 bases, with 21 bases lying between them. Written as DNA, the CDR3 is TGTGCCAGCTCACCCCTTCCCCAACCGCCCGAAGGAGCTTTCTTT. It yields the protein CASSPLPQPPEGAFF.

V is TRBV7-3 and J is TRBJ2-7; 10 bases align to TRBD2. Losses at the gene ends were 5 bases for V and 1 base for J; bases not matched to a gene: 5. Germline-derived CDR1 and CDR2 are SGHTA and FQGTGA. The CDR3 is 15 residues long. The CDR3 loop is CASSQQAGGSYEQYF. The DNA of the CDR3 is TGTGCCAGCAGCCAGCAAGCGGGGGGGTCCTACGAGCAGTACTTC.

The chain links TRBV7-3 to TRBJ2-3, with a possible D match to TRBD1 (6 bases). V lost 5 bases to trimming and J lost 9 bases, with 15 bases between them. Germline V gene data show CDR1 as SGHTA and CDR2 as FQGTGA. The CDR3 sequence is 13 residues long. For the CDR3, the DNA is TGTGCCAGCAGCGCCCAGGGGTTATCAACGCAGTATTTT. Its translation is CASSAQGLSTQYF.

The CDR3 loop reads CAGVRRNTIYF. The CDR3 coding sequence is TGTGCCGGGGTACGGAGAAACACCATATATTTT. This chain connects TRBV19 to TRBJ1-3, with D hard to call. The CDR3 consists of 11 residues. V gave up 11 bases and J gave up 5 bases, with 10 bases separating them. Germline values: CDR1 LNHDA, CDR2 SQIVND (reference sequence).